These T cell receptor beta chains were read from a single sample in a study of control samples from healthy donors and cancer patients. TCRdb's table, derived via immunoSEQ multiplex PCR, lists solely in-frame clones and lacks some. The table shows just over 80,000 clones, with just under 95% occurring only once. Source material: blood. The receptors originated from a woman under 30 in good health. CDR3s include the opening cysteine and the closing phenylalanine or tryptophan. The D gene is left open where the match is weak. Some rows mark clone size as missing; the rest say once, few, many or name a class of expanded clone.

v_gene: TRBV7-9
j_gene: TRBJ2-7
abundance: .
d_gene: .
CDR3nt: TGTGCCAGCAGCTTAGGGGCAGGGAGCTCCTACGAGCAGTACTTC
CDR3aa: CASSLGAGSSYEQYF

v_gene: TRBV6-2/TRBV6-3
j_gene: TRBJ2-4
abundance: .
d_gene: .
CDR3nt: TGTGCCAGCAGTTCAGCCCAAAACACGGGGGCGGACAAAAACATTCAGTACTTC
CDR3aa: CASSSAQNTGADKNIQYF

v_gene: TRBV28
j_gene: TRBJ1-6
abundance: .
d_gene: .
CDR3nt: TGTGCCAGCAGTCCTCTGGGGAGGGGCTCACCCCTCCACTTT
CDR3aa: CASSPLGRGSPLHF

v_gene: TRBV21-1
j_gene: TRBJ2-3
abundance: .
d_gene: .
CDR3nt: TGTGCCAGCAGCATACAAGGGGGGAACCGCACAGATACGCAGTATTTT
CDR3aa: CASSIQGGNRTDTQYF

v_gene: TRBV28
j_gene: TRBJ1-5
abundance: .
d_gene: .
CDR3nt: TGTGCCAGCAGCCCACACGGGTCTCCCCATCAGCCCCAGCATTTT
CDR3aa: CASSPHGSPHQPQHF

v_gene: TRBV5-1
j_gene: TRBJ2-1
abundance: once
d_gene: TRBD2
CDR3nt: TGCGCCAGCAGCTCCGGGACTAGCGGGAAGGCATCCTACAATGAGCAGTTCTTC
CDR3aa: CASSSGTSGKASYNEQFF

v_gene: TRBV29-1
j_gene: TRBJ1-1
abundance: .
d_gene: .
CDR3nt: TGCAGCGTCCAGGTGGGTTTTAACACTGAAGCTTTCTTT
CDR3aa: CSVQVGFNTEAFF

v_gene: TRBV5-1
j_gene: TRBJ1-2
abundance: .
d_gene: TRBD1
CDR3nt: TGCGCCAGCAGCTTGGGGCTCACGGACAGGGAAGGTAGTGGCTACACCTTC
CDR3aa: CASSLGLTDREGSGYTF

v_gene: TRBV6-6
j_gene: TRBJ2-7
abundance: .
d_gene: TRBD1
CDR3nt: TGTGCCAGCAGTTACGGGACAGGGGATCCCTACGAGCAGTACTTC
CDR3aa: CASSYGTGDPYEQYF

v_gene: TRBV15
j_gene: TRBJ2-7
abundance: once
d_gene: TRBD1
CDR3nt: TGTGCCACCAGCAGAGAGACAGGGGGGACCTACGAGCAGTACTTC
CDR3aa: CATSRETGGTYEQYF

v_gene: TRBV6-4
j_gene: TRBJ2-3
abundance: .
d_gene: .
CDR3nt: TGTGCCAGCAGTGACTCGTTTGGAAAAGATACGCAGTATTTT
CDR3aa: CASSDSFGKDTQYF

v_gene: TRBV5-1
j_gene: TRBJ1-1
abundance: .
d_gene: .
CDR3nt: TGCGCCAGCGGATCAGGGGAAGTTATGAACACTGAAGCTTTCTTT
CDR3aa: CASGSGEVMNTEAFF

v_gene: TRBV19
j_gene: TRBJ1-1
abundance: .
d_gene: TRBD1
CDR3nt: TGTGCCAGTAGTATAGCCTCCGGGACAGTAAACACTGAAGCTTTCTTT
CDR3aa: CASSIASGTVNTEAFF

v_gene: TRBV3-1/TRBV3-2
j_gene: TRBJ2-7
abundance: .
d_gene: .
CDR3nt: TGTGCCAGCAGCCAATTTAGGAGGGGCTCGATGGAGCAGTACTTC
CDR3aa: CASSQFRRGSMEQYF

v_gene: TRBV10-3
j_gene: TRBJ1-4
abundance: once
d_gene: .
CDR3nt: TGTGCCATCAGTGAGTTAACAACAAATGAAAAACTGTTTTTT
CDR3aa: CAISELTTNEKLFF

v_gene: TRBV19
j_gene: TRBJ1-5
abundance: .
d_gene: .
CDR3nt: TGTGCCAGTACCGGAAGAGTAGGGGTCGGCGTATTGAGCAATCAGCCCCAGCATTTT
CDR3aa: CASTGRVGVGVLSNQPQHF

v_gene: TRBV28
j_gene: TRBJ2-6
abundance: .
d_gene: .
CDR3nt: TGTGCCAGCAGTTCAAATAAGTTTTCTGGGGCCAACGTCCTGACTTTC
CDR3aa: CASSSNKFSGANVLTF

v_gene: TRBV6-5
j_gene: TRBJ1-1
abundance: once
d_gene: .
CDR3nt: TGTGCCAGCAGTTACCGGGGGGCTGAAGCTTTCTTT
CDR3aa: CASSYRGAEAFF

v_gene: TRBV6-5
j_gene: TRBJ1-4
abundance: .
d_gene: .
CDR3nt: TGTGCCAGCAGGAGTGCCGGGACGAAGAGAGAAAAACTGTTTTTT
CDR3aa: CASRSAGTKREKLFF

v_gene: TRBV3-1/TRBV3-2
j_gene: TRBJ1-2
abundance: .
d_gene: .
CDR3nt: TGTGCCAGCAGCCAAGAGGCGGGCTACACCTTC
CDR3aa: CASSQEAGYTF

v_gene: TRBV7-9
j_gene: TRBJ1-1
abundance: .
d_gene: .
CDR3nt: TGTGCCAGCAGCTTAGGAGACAGACCCAGCACTGAAGCTTTCTTT
CDR3aa: CASSLGDRPSTEAFF

v_gene: TRBV7-3
j_gene: TRBJ2-7
abundance: .
d_gene: TRBD2
CDR3nt: TGTGCCAGCAGCGAACTAGCGGGACCTTACGAGCAGTACTTC
CDR3aa: CASSELAGPYEQYF